This T cell receptor beta chain was documented in a study of control samples from healthy donors and cancer patients. Only one count was recorded for this clone. Produced via immunoSEQ multiplex PCR; TCRdb's table is partial and in-frame only. The table has approximately 170,000 clones, over 85% seen once. V lost 6 bases, J lost 6 bases, and 4 bases stayed unmatched. Germline CDR1 is MNHEY and CDR2 is SVGAGI. CDR3 length equals 14 residues. Sequenced: blood. The clonotype comes from a man in his thirties or forties in good health. This chain uses TRBV6-5 with TRBJ2-1; the match to TRBD2 covers 11 bases. The CDR3 bases are TGTGCCAGCAGGGGACTAGCGGTGGGCAATGAGCAGTTCTTC. Translated, it gives CASRGLAVGNEQFF.